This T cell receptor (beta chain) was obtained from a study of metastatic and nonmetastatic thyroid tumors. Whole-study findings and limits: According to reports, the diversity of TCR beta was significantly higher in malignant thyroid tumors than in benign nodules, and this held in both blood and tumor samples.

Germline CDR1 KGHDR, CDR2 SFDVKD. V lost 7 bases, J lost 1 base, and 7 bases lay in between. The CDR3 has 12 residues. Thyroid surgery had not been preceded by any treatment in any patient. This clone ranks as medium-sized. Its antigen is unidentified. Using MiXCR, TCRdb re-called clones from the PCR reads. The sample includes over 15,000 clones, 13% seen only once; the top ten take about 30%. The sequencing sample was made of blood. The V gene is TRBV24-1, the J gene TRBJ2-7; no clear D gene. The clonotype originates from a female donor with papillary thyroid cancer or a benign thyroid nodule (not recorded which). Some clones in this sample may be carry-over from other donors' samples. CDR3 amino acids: CATSAGSYEQYF. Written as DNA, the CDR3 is TGTGCCACCAGCGCCGGGTCCTACGAGCAGTACTTC.